The present T cell receptor beta chain was sequenced within a study of T cells in Graves' hyperthyroidism and ophthalmopathy. Background on the study: Before treatment of any kind, peripheral blood was taken at initial diagnosis.

Researchers amplified the TCR beta CDR3 regions from RNA transcripts. During a first-round RT-PCR of the TCR CDR3, the HTBI primer set was used. TCRdb recomputed calls from the multiplex PCR reads with MiXCR, one row per CDR3 protein. Of roughly 570,000 distinct CDR3 sequences in the sample, less than 20% were seen once. This clonotype was observed at least ten times. This CDR3 is 15 amino acids long. V lost 1 base and J lost 5; bases outside the gene matches: 5. CDR1 LGHDT and CDR2 YNNKEL come from the germline V gene (reference sequence). This clonotype was obtained from a woman in her 30s with Graves' hyperthyroidism. The chain couples TRBV3-1 to TRBJ2-1; TRBD2 matches at 7 bases. Sequencing input: blood. The DNA of the CDR3 is TGTGCCAGCAGCCAAGCAGGGCGGGAGAACAATGAGCAGTTCTTC. Amino acid sequence: CASSQAGRENNEQFF.